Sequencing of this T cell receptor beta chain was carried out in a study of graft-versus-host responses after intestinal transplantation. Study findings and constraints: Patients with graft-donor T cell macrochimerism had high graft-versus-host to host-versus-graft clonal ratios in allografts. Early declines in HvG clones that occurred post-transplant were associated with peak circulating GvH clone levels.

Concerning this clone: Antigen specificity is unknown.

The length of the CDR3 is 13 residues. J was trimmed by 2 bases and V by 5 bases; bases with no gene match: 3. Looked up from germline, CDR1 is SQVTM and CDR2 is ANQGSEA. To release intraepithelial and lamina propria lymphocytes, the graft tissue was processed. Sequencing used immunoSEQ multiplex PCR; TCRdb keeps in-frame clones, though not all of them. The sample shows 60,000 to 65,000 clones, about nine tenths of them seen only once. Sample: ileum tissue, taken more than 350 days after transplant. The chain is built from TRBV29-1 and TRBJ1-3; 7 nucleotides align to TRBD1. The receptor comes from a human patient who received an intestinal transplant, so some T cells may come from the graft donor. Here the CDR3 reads CSVFGTAGNTIYF. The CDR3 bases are TGCAGCGTTTTCGGGACAGCTGGAAACACCATATATTTT.